This T cell receptor beta chain was identified in a study of Ad26.COV2.S vaccination and SARS-CoV-2 variants. About the research overall: Donor joined the COV1001 Ad26.COV2.S trial arm.

The treatment denotes: roughly 20 received Ad26.COV2.S at low or high dose, single or two shots; about 5 received placebo; per-sample allocation not given. Following the first vaccine or placebo injection, samples were taken on day 63. Method: immunoSEQ multiplex PCR; TCRdb's copy keeps in-frame clones and lacks some. The data show under 300,000 clones, 87% seen once. Looked up from germline, CDR1 is LNHDA and CDR2 is SQIVND (reference sequence). The length of the CDR3 is 15 residues. V lost 7 bases and J lost 9; bases outside the gene matches: 12. This receptor was taken from a person between 18 and 60 years old who received the Ad26.COV2.S COVID-19 vaccine or a placebo. The rearrangement uses TRBV19 and TRBJ2-1, with 10 bases lining up with TRBD2. Here the sequenced sample was peripheral blood, taken in a trial of Ad26.COV2.S vaccine versus placebo. CDR3 residues: CASTSSGSIFGEQFF. The CDR3 nucleotides are TGTGCCAGTACCTCTAGCGGGAGTATATTTGGTGAGCAGTTCTTC. Complete variable domain (other parts from reference TRBV19 and TRBJ2-1): DGGITQSPKYLFRKEGQNVTLSCEQNLNHDAMYWYRQDPGQGLRLIYYSQIVNDFQKGDIAEGYSVSREKKESFPLTVTSAQKNPTAFYLCASTSSGSIFGEQFFGPGTRLTVL.